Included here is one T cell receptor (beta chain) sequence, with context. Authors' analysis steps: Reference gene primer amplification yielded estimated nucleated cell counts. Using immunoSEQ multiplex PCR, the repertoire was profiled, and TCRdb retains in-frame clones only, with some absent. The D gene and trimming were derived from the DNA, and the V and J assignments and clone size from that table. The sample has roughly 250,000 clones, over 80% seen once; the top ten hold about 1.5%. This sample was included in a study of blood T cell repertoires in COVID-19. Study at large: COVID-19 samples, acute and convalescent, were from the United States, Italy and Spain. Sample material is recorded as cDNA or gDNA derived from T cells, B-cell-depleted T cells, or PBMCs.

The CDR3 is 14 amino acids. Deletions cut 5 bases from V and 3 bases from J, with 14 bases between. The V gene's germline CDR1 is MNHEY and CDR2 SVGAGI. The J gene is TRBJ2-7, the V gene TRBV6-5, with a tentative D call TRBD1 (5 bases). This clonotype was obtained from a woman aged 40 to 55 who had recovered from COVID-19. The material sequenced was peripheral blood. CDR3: CASSPTALNYEQYF. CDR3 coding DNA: TGTGCCAGCAGTCCGACAGCCCTTAACTACGAGCAGTACTTC.